The 13 T cell receptor beta chains below all came from one sample that was sequenced in a study of blood T cells in healthy people across ages. The use of a sample-barcoded 5' primer and a J-beta primer mix characterized a second PCR of about 7 to 12 cycles. TCRdb reprocessed the 5' RACE reads via MiXCR and lists one record per CDR3 protein. The repertoire consists of nearly 800,000 distinct CDR3 sequences, with more than 50% occurring once and the leading ten covering 20% to 30%. The specimen sequenced was blood. The receptors were sampled from a man between 40 and 49 years old in good health.

The V gene is TRBV20-1, the J gene TRBJ1-2, with D tentatively TRBD1 (6 bases). Trimming removed 3 bases from V and 8 bases from J, with 19 bases in between. Looked up from germline, CDR1 is DFQATT and CDR2 is SNEGSKA (reference sequence). CDR3 length equals 14 residues. CDR3 protein: CSARTVGGQWGYTF. The CDR3 bases are TGCAGTGCTAGGACTGTCGGGGGGCAATGGGGCTACACCTTC.

The V and J genes are TRBV7-2 and TRBJ2-5; TRBD1 aligns across 7 bases. CDR1 is SGHTA and CDR2 is FQGNSA in the germline V gene. CDR3 size: 18 residues. J lost 0 bases, V lost 4 bases, and 14 bases had no gene match. The DNA for the CDR3 is TGTGCCAGCAGCTCGTTCCAGGACAGGCCAAAGTACCAAGAGACCCAGTACTTC. Translated, it gives CASSSFQDRPKYQETQYF.

This chain connects TRBV6-2 or TRBV6-3 to TRBJ2-3, with D possibly being TRBD2 (6 bases). The CDR3 contains 11 residues. V lost 11 bases, J lost 4 bases, and 10 bases lay in between. The V gene's germline CDR1 is MNHEY and CDR2 SVGEGT. This chain's CDR3 is CASEGADTQYF. In nucleotides, the CDR3 is TGTGCCTCGGAGGGTGCAGATACGCAGTATTTT.

In its sample, this clonotype was seen once. J is TRBJ1-2 and V is TRBV5-1; 7 bases match TRBD1. Germline CDR1 SGHRS, CDR2 YFSETQ. Losses at the gene ends were 0 bases for V and 8 bases for J; bases not matched to a gene: 7. The CDR3 totals 14 residues. This CDR3 is CASSLGDRVGGYTF. The CDR3 bases are TGCGCCAGCAGCTTGGGCGACAGGGTTGGCGGCTACACCTTC.

The rearrangement uses TRBV30 and TRBJ1-2, with D maybe TRBD1 (6 bases). CDR3 size: 10 residues. Germline V gene sequence: CDR1 GTSNPN, CDR2 SVGIG (reference sequence). V lost 4 bases and J lost 8, with 8 bases in between. The CDR3 region has the DNA TGTGCCTGGAAGCAGGGGGGCTACACCTTC. Translating it yields CAWKQGGYTF.

Note on this clonotype: Relative to the germline gene, one junction end is altered; a read error may explain this. V gene TRBV12-3 or TRBV12-4 combines with J gene TRBJ2-3, with 8 bases aligning to TRBD1. The CDR3 has 14 residues. CDR3 sequence: CASRWTGSTDMQYF. CDR3 nucleotide sequence: TGTGCCAGCAGGTGGACAGGGAGCACAGATATGCAGTATTTT.

The genes are TRBV28 and TRBJ2-7, with no clear D. Trimming took off 6 bases at V and 2 bases at J, with 14 bases between the two ends. CDR3 size: 14 residues. Germline CDR1 is MDHEN and CDR2 is SYDVKM. The CDR3 spells CASSLDGLTYEQYF. DNA of the CDR3: TGTGCCAGCAGCCTCGACGGGTTAACCTACGAGCAGTACTTC.

This chain links TRBV9 with TRBJ2-1; TRBD2 might be the D (6 bases). The CDR3 loop spans 17 amino acids. Germline CDR1 SGDLS, CDR2 YYNGEE. V lost 4 bases and J 3 bases, leaving 20 bases between the germline ends. CDR3 sequence (DNA): TGTGCCAGCAGCTACTCACCTAGCGCTGGAGTCTACAATGAGCAGTTCTTC. Its translation is CASSYSPSAGVYNEQFF. The full variable domain, completed using reference TRBV9 and TRBJ2-1, is DSGVTQTPKHLITATGQRVTLRCSPRSGDLSVYWYQQSLDQGLQFLIQYYNGEERAKGNILERFSAQQFPDLHSELNLSSLELGDSALYFCASSYSPSAGVYNEQFFGPGTRLTVL.

The rearrangement joins TRBV2 to TRBJ2-3, with TRBD1 identical over 10 bases. The CDR3 is 15 amino acids. Germline V lookup: CDR1 SNHLY, CDR2 FYNNEI. V lost 7 bases, J lost 3 bases, and 7 bases stayed unmatched. The CDR3 nucleotides read TGTGCCAGCACCTCAAGGACAGGGGGTACAGATACGCAGTATTTT. Translation: CASTSRTGGTDTQYF. Supplemented by reference TRBV2 and TRBJ2-3, the full variable domain reads EPEVTQTPSHQVTQMGQEVILRCVPISNHLYFYWYRQILGQKVEFLVSFYNNEISEKSEIFDDQFSVERPDGSNFTLKIRSTKLEDSAMYFCASTSRTGGTDTQYFGPGTRLTVL.

J is TRBJ1-2 and V is TRBV12-5; no clear D gene. Trimming took 4 bases from V and 4 from J, leaving 7 bases between them. Germline CDR1 reads LGHNT; CDR2 reads FRNRAP. The CDR3 has 12 residues. CDR3 in amino acids: CASGSPVYGYTF. The CDR3 bases are TGTGCTAGTGGTTCCCCAGTCTATGGCTACACCTTC.

CDR3 protein: CASSLSEGRRDEQFF. In DNA form, the CDR3 reads TGTGCCAGCAGCTTGTCGGAGGGAAGGAGGGATGAGCAGTTCTTC. The J gene is TRBJ2-1, the V gene TRBV7-3, with D possibly TRBD2 on 6 matching bases. CDR3 length: 15 residues. Germline V lookup: CDR1 SGHTA, CDR2 FQGTGA. The V gene lost 3 bases and the J gene lost 8 bases, with 17 bases spanning the gap.

The chain combines TRBV7-9 with TRBJ2-7; D possibly uses TRBD1 or TRBD2 (5 bases each). CDR3 size: 13 residues. Germline CDR1 is SEHNR and CDR2 is FQNEAQ (reference sequence). V was pared by 5 bases and J by 3 bases, with 11 bases between. CDR3 DNA sequence: TGTGCCAGCAGCAGCGGACACATCTACGAGCAGTACTTC. Amino acid sequence: CASSSGHIYEQYF.

Details on this clonotype: One base away lies a much larger clone, so this may be a sequencing read error. This chain uses TRBV5-1 with TRBJ2-3; 7 bases are shared with TRBD1. The CDR3 contains 16 residues. Germline values: CDR1 SGHRS, CDR2 YFSETQ. The CDR3 DNA reads TGCGCCGGCAGCTTGGGTTGGTCGCAGGGACAGAGGCCGCAGTATTTT. This sequence encodes CAGSLGWSQGQRPQYF.